The 26 T cell receptor beta chains reported below all come from one sample, sequenced in a study of blood T cell repertoires in COVID-19. Some clones are missing from TCRdb's copy, which holds only in-frame ones; the method was immunoSEQ multiplex PCR. The data contain over 150,000 clones, about 85% of them seen just once; the ten biggest clones take up roughly 6.2%. Sequencing was done on a sample of PBMCs or T cells enriched from blood (not recorded which). The receptors were sampled from a man aged 35 to 55 who had recovered from COVID-19.

This chain joins TRBV7-2 and TRBJ2-1; no clear D gene. V was cut by 5 bases and J by 7 bases, with 15 bases left in between. This CDR3 is 14 amino acids long. The V gene's germline CDR1 is SGHTA and CDR2 FQGNSA. CDR3 amino acids: CASSEKNHNNEQFF. The CDR3 coding sequence is TGTGCCAGCAGCGAAAAGAATCACAATAATGAGCAGTTCTTC. Filled out from reference TRBV7-2 and TRBJ2-1, the complete variable domain reads GAGVSQSPSNKVTEKGKDVELRCDPISGHTALYWYRQSLGQGLEFLIYFQGNSAPDKSGLPSDRFSAERTGGSVSTLTIQRTQQEDSAVYLCASSEKNHNNEQFFGPGTRLTVL.

This sequence joins TRBV5-4 and TRBJ2-3; no clear D gene. The CDR3 extends over 13 amino acids. Trimming shortened V by 0 bases and J by 4 bases, and 6 bases separated the two germline ends. The V gene's germline CDR1 is SGHNT and CDR2 YYREEE (reference sequence). The CDR3 DNA sequence: TGTGCCAGCAGCTTGGATGAGTCAGATACGCAGTATTTT. It specifies CASSLDESDTQYF.

The chain combines TRBV5-1 with TRBJ2-2, with a weak D call TRBD2 (6 bases). The CDR3 extends over 16 amino acids. Germline-derived CDR1 and CDR2 are SGHRS and YFSETQ. V lost 4 bases and J 0 bases, leaving 13 bases between the germline ends. The CDR3 sequence: CASSLRSGANTGELFF. The CDR3 region has the DNA TGCGCCAGCAGCCTGCGTAGCGGAGCGAACACCGGGGAGCTGTTTTTT.

The CDR3 bases are TGTGCCAGCAGCTTGGTGGGGGCGACTGCCTACGAGCAGTACTTC. It yields the protein CASSLVGATAYEQYF. This chain links TRBV5-6 with TRBJ2-7; possible D gene TRBD1, 6 bases. The germline V gene encodes CDR1 SGHDT and CDR2 YYEEEE. V was shortened by 0 bases and J by 2 bases, with 12 bases between the two germline ends. There are 15 residues in the CDR3.

The chain has TRBV28 and TRBJ1-5, with 9 positions matching TRBD1. Germline V CDR1 and CDR2: MDHEN, SYDVKM. There are 15 residues in the CDR3. V gave up 3 bases and J gave up 8 bases; unmatched junction bases: 8. DNA of the CDR3: TGTGCCAGCAGTTTTGTCTGGACAGGGGACAAGCCCCAGCATTTT. Translated, it gives CASSFVWTGDKPQHF.

The rearrangement uses TRBV30 and TRBJ1-1; 10 bases are a match to TRBD1. CDR3 length: 17 amino acids. Germline trimming cut 1 base from V and 1 base from J; bases unmatched to any gene: 9. Germline CDR1 reads GTSNPN; CDR2 reads SVGIG (reference sequence). CDR3 loop: CAWSARDRGLGNTEAFF. The CDR3, as DNA: TGTGCCTGGAGTGCTAGGGACAGGGGTTTGGGGAACACTGAAGCTTTCTTT.

The chain combines TRBV7-8 with TRBJ2-3, with D perhaps TRBD1 (5 bases). Germline CDR1 is SGHVS and CDR2 is FQNEAQ. The CDR3 consists of 15 residues. Trimming cost V 5 bases and J 0 bases, with 12 bases left between them. The CDR3: CASSLTVTSTDTQYF. The CDR3 nucleotides are TGTGCCAGCAGCCTGACAGTTACTAGCACAGATACGCAGTATTTT.

The chain couples TRBV11-1 to TRBJ2-1; the match to TRBD1 covers 8 bases. CDR3 length: 15 residues. In germline, CDR1 is SGHAT, CDR2 FQDESV (reference sequence). Trimming cost V 1 base and J 10 bases; bases outside gene matches: 9. The chain's CDR3 is CASSLGWGQVEEQFF. CDR3 nucleotides: TGTGCCAGCAGCTTAGGCTGGGGACAGGTGGAAGAGCAGTTCTTC.

The sample holds a few counts of this clone. At one end, the junction sequence differs from germline, possibly due to a read error. The CDR3 coding sequence is TGTGCCAGCAGTTTGGACAGGGAGTATGCCTACACCTTC. Protein sequence: CASSLDREYAYTF. The chain employs TRBV12-3 or TRBV12-4 and TRBJ1-2, with 8 bases identical to TRBD1. The CDR3 has 13 amino acids.

The sample holds a few counts of this clone. The chain couples TRBV6-6 to TRBJ1-5; D remains unclear. The CDR3 contains 13 residues. CDR1 is MNHNY and CDR2 is SVGAGI in the germline V gene (reference sequence). Trimming stripped 6 bases from V and 5 bases from J, with 11 bases between. CDR3 bases: TGTGCCAGCAGGAGGTTCGATGATCAGCCCCAGCATTTT. It yields the protein CASRRFDDQPQHF.

The chain couples TRBV28 to TRBJ1-1, with 9 bases matching TRBD1. This CDR3 has 17 amino acids. CDR1 and CDR2 from the germline V gene are MDHEN and SYDVKM. Trimming at V came to 7 bases and at J to 2 bases, leaving 14 bases not matched to a gene. The CDR3 loop reads CASNGPAQGARNTEAFF. The CDR3 DNA sequence: TGTGCCAGCAATGGGCCGGCACAGGGGGCGCGTAACACTGAAGCTTTCTTT.

The CDR3 region has the DNA TGTGCCAGCAGCCAAGGCACTAGCGGGAGCTGGGGCAATGAGCAGTTCTTC. It is translated as CASSQGTSGSWGNEQFF. This chain connects TRBV14 to TRBJ2-1; 11 nucleotides agree with TRBD2. With 1 base clipped from V and 6 bases from J, the junction kept 8 bases outside the gene matches. Per the germline V gene, CDR1 is SGHDN and CDR2 is FVKESK. This CDR3 contains 17 residues.

This clone was counted a few times. The chain is built from TRBV4-1 and TRBJ1-1; D is possibly TRBD1 (5 bases). CDR1 and CDR2 from the germline V gene are MGHRA and YSYEKL. Deletions cut 1 base from V and 4 bases from J, with 10 bases between. The CDR3 runs to 14 residues. CDR3 sequence reads: CASSQALGGTEAFF. CDR3 bases: TGCGCCAGCAGCCAAGCTTTGGGGGGCACTGAAGCTTTCTTT.

This chain joins TRBV7-3 and TRBJ2-1, with 10 bases fitting TRBD2. With V trimmed by 1 base and J by 6 bases, 9 bases remained unmatched. Per the germline V gene, CDR1 is SGHTA and CDR2 is FQGTGA. CDR3 size: 17 residues. CDR3 nucleotides: TGTGCCAGCAGCTTAAGTCGTGCTAGCGGGAGATCCAATGAGCAGTTCTTC. This sequence encodes CASSLSRASGRSNEQFF. The full variable domain, with the rest looked up from reference TRBV7-3 and TRBJ2-1, is GAGVSQTPSNKVTEKGKYVELRCDPISGHTALYWYRQSLGQGPEFLIYFQGTGAADDSGLPNDRFFAVRPEGSVSTLKIQRTERGDSAVYLCASSLSRASGRSNEQFFGPGTRLTVL.

The chain uses TRBV30 and TRBJ1-5; the D gene is possibly TRBD1 (5 bases). Germline-derived CDR1 and CDR2 are GTSNPN and SVGIG (reference sequence). Trimming took off 2 bases at V and 3 bases at J, with 11 bases between the two ends. CDR3 length: 14 amino acids. As DNA, the CDR3 is TGTGCCTGGAGTATAGGACAAGTCAATCAGCCCCAGCATTTT. Translated, it gives CAWSIGQVNQPQHF.

The genes are TRBV7-8 and TRBJ1-3; 9 bases map to TRBD1. CDR1 SGHVS and CDR2 FQNEAQ come from the germline V gene. Trimming removed 2 bases from V and 0 bases from J; junction bases left unmatched: 11. The CDR3 covers 19 residues. The CDR3 DNA reads as TGTGCCAGCAGCTTAACAGGGACAGGGTTTCCTAGCTCTGGAAACACCATATATTTT. Its protein product is CASSLTGTGFPSSGNTIYF.

The chain links TRBV28 to TRBJ1-2, with D tentatively TRBD1 (6 bases). This CDR3 comprises 11 residues. The V gene lost 6 bases and the J gene lost 5 bases, with 7 bases spanning the gap. Per the germline V gene, CDR1 is MDHEN and CDR2 is SYDVKM. CDR3 in DNA: TGTGCCAGCAGAGGACAGTATGGCTACACCTTC. Translated: CASRGQYGYTF.

This chain links TRBV2 with TRBJ2-7; a weak D match, TRBD2 (6 bases). Trimming shortened V by 2 bases and J by 5 bases, and 7 bases separated the two germline ends. The CDR3 covers 12 residues. Germline CDR1 is SNHLY and CDR2 is FYNNEI. In DNA form, the CDR3 reads TGTGCCAGCAGTGAATGGGGGGACGAGCAGTACTTC. Encoded protein: CASSEWGDEQYF.

The chain combines TRBV7-8 with TRBJ1-5; D gene uncertain. The CDR3 consists of 14 residues. Trimming removed 7 bases at V and 0 bases at J, with 10 bases between. Germline V CDR1 and CDR2: SGHVS, FQNEAQ. CDR3 sequence (DNA): TGTGCCAGCAACCACGCGGTTAGCAATCAGCCCCAGCATTTT. Amino acid sequence: CASNHAVSNQPQHF.

This chain links TRBV28 with TRBJ1-2; D not certain. Trimming pared 6 bases from V and 4 bases from J, leaving 12 bases between. The CDR3 contains 13 residues. Germline CDR1 reads MDHEN; CDR2 reads SYDVKM. CDR3 in DNA: TGTGCCAGCAGGGCGGTGGTGACCTATGGCTACACCTTC. This sequence encodes CASRAVVTYGYTF.

This clone was detected only once. V gene TRBV24-1 combines with J gene TRBJ1-2; 10 bases map to TRBD1. V trimming: 3 bases; J trimming: 8 bases; junction bases outside the gene matches: 11. The CDR3 length is 16 residues. Germline V CDR1 and CDR2: KGHDR, SFDVKD. The CDR3 loop is CATSDLEGQGREGYTF. In DNA, the CDR3 is TGTGCCACCAGTGATCTTGAGGGACAGGGGAGAGAGGGCTACACCTTC.

The chain has TRBV1 and TRBJ2-1; the table's TRBD2 call for D was not verified on the DNA. TRBV1 is recorded as a pseudogene. The CDR3 extends over 17 amino acids. The CDR3 region is CTSFQQVLAGVDNEQFF. The CDR3 coding sequence is TGCACCAGCTTCCAACAGGTGCTAGCGGGGGTAGACAATGAGCAGTTCTTC.

This chain links TRBV5-4 with TRBJ2-2; TRBD2 agrees at 11 bases. This CDR3 has 15 amino acids. Germline CDR1 is SGHNT and CDR2 is YYREEE (reference sequence). The V gene end was trimmed by 5 bases and the J gene end by 4 bases; junction bases not matched to a gene: 4. Here the CDR3 reads CASSSGTSGTGELFF. CDR3 DNA: TGTGCCAGCAGTTCCGGGACTAGCGGCACCGGGGAGCTGTTTTTT.

The chain couples TRBV24-1 to TRBJ1-1, with a weak D call TRBD1 (5 bases). V lost 6 bases to trimming and J lost 7 bases, with 17 bases between them. The CDR3 spans 14 residues. Per germline, CDR1 KGHDR and CDR2 SFDVKD. CDR3 region: CATSRGSPIGEAFF. Written as DNA, the CDR3 is TGTGCCACCAGTAGGGGAAGCCCGATCGGTGAAGCTTTCTTT.

Regarding this clone: The sample carries other DNA sequences with the same CDR3. This rearrangement joins TRBV27 to TRBJ2-7; TRBD2 matches 8 bases. Losses at the gene ends were 0 bases for V and 3 bases for J; bases not matched to a gene: 1. Germline CDR1 and CDR2: MNHEY and SMNVEV (reference sequence). The CDR3 contains 14 residues. The CDR3 sequence is CASSLSSGGYEQYF. CDR3 in DNA: TGTGCCAGCAGTTTATCCAGCGGGGGCTACGAGCAGTACTTC.

This chain links TRBV7-5 with TRBJ2-4; the table's D call of TRBD2 was not tested on the DNA. TRBV7-5 is shown as a pseudogene. The length of the CDR3 is 15 residues. CDR3: CARSLRKPYKNIQYF. CDR3 bases: TGTGCCAGAAGCTTGAGAAAGCCTTACAAAAACATTCAGTACTTC.